This T cell receptor beta chain was documented in a study of blood T cell repertoires in COVID-19. The wider study: T cells, B-cell-depleted T cells, or PBMCs provided the cDNA or gDNA that served as material.

Participants had their cohort set by participant-reported clinical history. The CDR3 runs to 12 residues. The V and J ends lost 5 bases and 10 bases respectively, with 12 bases between them. CDR1 is SEHNR and CDR2 is FQNEAQ in the germline V gene (reference sequence). Sequencing used immunoSEQ multiplex PCR; TCRdb keeps in-frame clones, though not all of them. The table lists about 250,000 clones, under 90% of them singletons. The clonotype comes from a man in his forties who had recovered from COVID-19. The sequenced material came from PBMCs or T cells enriched from blood (not recorded which). V and J are TRBV7-9 and TRBJ2-1; D perhaps matches TRBD1 (6 bases). DNA of the CDR3: TGTGCCAGCAGCGGGACCGGGACAGAGCAGTTCTTC. This encodes CASSGTGTEQFF.